This TCR beta chain appears in the sequencing data of a study of shared clonotypes between healthy human individuals. In the study overall: With ages of 18 to 49, the donors were a couple of women and three men. Study-level points and caveats: The study found about 5.1% of naive CD4 clonotypes shared across four donors.

Profiling relied on immunoSEQ multiplex PCR, and the TCRdb table lists in-frame clones only, not all of them. This table has about 1.1 million clones, more than 75% appearing once. The count of this clone is one. The antigen is undetermined. Donors were healthy HIV-negative adults without recent acute infections or vaccinations. It was into CD45RA+ naive and CD45RA-negative memory subsets that the CD4+ cells were split. In germline, CDR1 is SGHRS, CDR2 YFSETQ. The CDR3 spans 16 residues. V was pared by 4 bases and J by 7 bases, with 8 bases of the junction left unmatched. The clonotype comes from a man aged 18 to 30 in good health. Some clones in this sample may be carry-over from other donors' samples. This chain uses TRBV5-1 with TRBJ2-1, with 13 bases lining up with TRBD2. Sequencing was done on a sample of memory CD4+ T cells from PBMCs. Subset noted: CD45RA-negative fraction. This CDR3 reads CASSQGLAGMQNEQFF. In DNA form, the CDR3 reads TGCGCCAGCAGCCAGGGACTAGCGGGAATGCAGAATGAGCAGTTCTTC.